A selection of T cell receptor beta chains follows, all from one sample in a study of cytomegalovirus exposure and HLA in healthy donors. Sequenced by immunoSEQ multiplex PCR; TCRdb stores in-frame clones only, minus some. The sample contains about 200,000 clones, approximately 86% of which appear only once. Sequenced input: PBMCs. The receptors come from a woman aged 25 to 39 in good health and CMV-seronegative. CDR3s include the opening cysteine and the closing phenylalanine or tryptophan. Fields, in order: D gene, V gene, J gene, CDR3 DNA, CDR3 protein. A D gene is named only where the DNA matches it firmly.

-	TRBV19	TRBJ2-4	TGTGCCAGTAGTATACAAGCGGGTAGAGCCAAAAACATTCAGTACTTC	CASSIQAGRAKNIQYF
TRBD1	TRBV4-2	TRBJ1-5	TGTGCCAGCAGCCAACTTAGGACAGGGGATCAGCCCCAGCATTTT	CASSQLRTGDQPQHF
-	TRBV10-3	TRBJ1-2	TGTGCCATCAGTGAGGGGGGCGTGGAGGGCTACACCTTC	CAISEGGVEGYTF
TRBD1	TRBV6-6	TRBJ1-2	TGTGCCAGCAGTTACTCAAACAGGGGGGCCTATGGCTACACCTTC	CASSYSNRGAYGYTF
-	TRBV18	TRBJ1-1	TGTGCCAGCTCACTTTTGGGGGGGCGCGAGACTGAAGCTTTCTTT	CASSLLGGRETEAFF
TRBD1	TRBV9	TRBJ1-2	TGTGCCAGCAGCGTAGGACAGGGGGCTTACTATGTCTACACCTTC	CASSVGQGAYYVYTF
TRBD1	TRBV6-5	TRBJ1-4	TGTGCCAGCAGTTACTCTGGGACAGGGTATAATGAAAAACTGTTTTTT	CASSYSGTGYNEKLFF
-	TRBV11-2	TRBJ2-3	TGTGCCAGCAGCTTAGATCAGGGTACGGATACGCAGTATTTT	CASSLDQGTDTQYF
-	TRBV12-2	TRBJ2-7	TGTGCAAGTCGGCGAGGTTGTTTGGGGGGTCCCGAGCAGTACTTC	CASRRGCLGGPEQYF
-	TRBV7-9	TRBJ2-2	TGTGCCAGCAGTCCCTTGGCAGCGAACCCGAGCACCGGGGAGCTGTTTTTT	CASSPLAANPSTGELFF